This T cell receptor (beta chain) was found in a study of CD4 T cells in relation to SARS-CoV-2 and coronaviruses. Study at large: TCR beta CDR3s were sequenced after roughly ten-day antigen culture of PBMCs. Of the patients, 7 or 8 were male, a few female, two Hispanic. Shared crossreactive spike epitopes were mapped to their HLA restriction.

Clones were read by immunoSEQ multiplex PCR, and TCRdb kept only the in-frame ones, dropping some. The sample records about 36,000 clones, around three quarters being singletons. For less than eleven days, 10^5 sorted CD4+ cells grew with T cell-depleted PBMCs and CEF. Germline V lookup: CDR1 SGHAT, CDR2 FQNNGV. The CDR3 has 15 amino acids. Trimming pared 5 bases from V and 0 bases from J, leaving 14 bases between. On this clone: No antigen is known for it.

Sequences were obtained from memory CD4+ T cells from PBMCs, cultured in vitro. The TCR sequence derives from an adult with COVID-19. The V and J genes are TRBV11-2 and TRBJ2-7; D assignment may be TRBD1 or TRBD2 (5 bases each). The CDR3 DNA follows: TGTGCCAGCAGCCCCCGGACGGGACCCTCCTACGAGCAGTACTTC. Its protein is CASSPRTGPSYEQYF.